The present entry profiles one T cell receptor beta chain with its context. The CDR3 is 15 amino acids. Unmatched junction bases numbered 14, after V lost 6 bases and J lost 7 bases. This sample stems from a study of blood T cells in healthy people across ages. A second 7 to 11 cycle PCR used barcoded and J-beta primers. TCRdb ran MiXCR on the 5' RACE reads and lists one entry per CDR3 protein. The data show under 1,000,000 distinct CDR3 sequences, 46% seen once. This clonotype was obtained from a man at least 80 years old in good health. The V and J genes are TRBV12-3 or TRBV12-4 and TRBJ2-7; 8 bases are a match to TRBD2. Sequenced sample: blood. In nucleotides, the CDR3 is TGTGCCAGCAGAGTAAGCGGGAGAGGCAAAGGTGAGCAGTACTTC. Its translation: CASRVSGRGKGEQYF.